This paragraph reports one T cell receptor beta chain. The antigen is undetermined. This entry is derived from a study of shared clonotypes between healthy human individuals. Points from the study as a whole: With few donors, the genetic and exposure-history diversity represented was limited.

Profiled with immunoSEQ multiplex PCR; TCRdb holds only in-frame clones, not every one. Of roughly 1,600,000 clones listed, 97% to 99% were seen once; the top ten hold 0.36%. V shed 4 bases and J shed 9 bases, with 13 bases lying between them. Germline assignment: CDR1 MDHEN and CDR2 SYDVKM. CDR3 length: 12 amino acids. Sample: naive CD4+ T cells sorted from blood. Subset reported: CD45RA+ positively selected. This rearrangement joins TRBV28 to TRBJ2-7; a possible D gene is TRBD1 (6 bases). This clonotype was obtained from a young man in good health. This chain's CDR3 is CASSSTGSRQYF. For the CDR3, the DNA is TGTGCCAGCAGTTCGACAGGTTCACGGCAGTACTTC.